A selection of T cell receptor beta chains follows, all from one sample in a study of shared clonotypes between healthy human individuals. TCRdb's copy holds only in-frame clones and misses some; the assay was immunoSEQ multiplex PCR. Here the sample spans 550,000 to 850,000 clones, about two thirds being singletons. Source material: memory CD4+ T cells sorted from blood. Receptor source: a woman aged 25 to 39 in good health. CDR3s include the opening cysteine and the closing phenylalanine or tryptophan. D genes are given only for firm matches. A clone size is listed for some rows: how often the clone was seen (once, few, many), or a class if it is expanded.

clone_size	v_call	cdr3_length	j_call	d_call	cdr3_nt	cdr3_aa
NA	TRBV28	15	TRBJ1-1	TRBD1	TGTGCCAGTCCCCCATCCAGGGGGCGAGACACTGAAGCTTTCTTT	CASPPSRGRDTEAFF
NA	TRBV5-4	15	TRBJ1-1	NA	TGTGCCAGCAGCCAATTCCAGGGAGGAGAAACTGAAGCTTTCTTT	CASSQFQGGETEAFF
few	TRBV28	14	TRBJ1-1	TRBD1	TGTGCCAGCAGTTTAACCGGGACAGGGCATATTATTTTCTTT	CASSLTGTGHIIFF
few	TRBV6-1	13	TRBJ1-3	NA	TGTGCCAGCGGGGAAGGGCCCGGAAACACCATATATTTT	CASGEGPGNTIYF
NA	TRBV30	12	TRBJ1-2	NA	TGTGCCTGGAGTGGACCTGCGGGTGGCTACACCTTC	CAWSGPAGGYTF
few	TRBV7-2	17	TRBJ2-7	NA	TGTGCCAGCAGCCCAGGGTTCGAAAAGCGATCGGACTACGAGCAGTACTTC	CASSPGFEKRSDYEQYF
NA	TRBV5-4	16	TRBJ2-5	TRBD2	TGTGCCAGCACACGCTGGACTAGCGGGAGAGCGGAGACCCAGTACTTC	CASTRWTSGRAETQYF
NA	TRBV5-1	14	TRBJ1-2	NA	TGCGCCAGCAGCTTGACAGGGCTCAACTATGGCTACACCTTC	CASSLTGLNYGYTF
once	TRBV2	12	TRBJ2-2	TRBD2	TGTGCCAGCAGGGGGGACTACCCGGAGCTGTTTTTT	CASRGDYPELFF
NA	TRBV9	16	TRBJ2-5	TRBD1	TGTGCCAGCAGCGTAGAGGCAAGGGGGCGCGGGGAGACCCAGTACTTC	CASSVEARGRGETQYF
NA	TRBV29-1	13	TRBJ2-3	NA	TGCAGCTTTCGGGGGCGCGGTTTAGATACGCAGTATTTT	CSFRGRGLDTQYF
NA	TRBV6-1	13	TRBJ1-2	NA	TGTGCCAGCAGTCCGAAGCGGGACTATGGCTACACCTTC	CASSPKRDYGYTF
NA	TRBV28	16	TRBJ1-4	NA	TGTGCCAGCAGTTTATTCACCTTTACGGCAAGAGGAAAACTGTTTTTT	CASSLFTFTARGKLFF
NA	TRBV5-1	15	TRBJ2-7	NA	TGCGCCAGCAGCACCACTTTGACAGACCCCTACGAGCAGTACTTC	CASSTTLTDPYEQYF
NA	TRBV19	14	TRBJ1-1	NA	TGTGCCAGTAGTGAGCGGGGGGGCAGCACTGAAGCTTTCTTT	CASSERGGSTEAFF
few	TRBV18	14	TRBJ1-4	TRBD1	TGTGCCAGCTCACCTGGACAGGGACGGGAAAAACTGTTTTTT	CASSPGQGREKLFF